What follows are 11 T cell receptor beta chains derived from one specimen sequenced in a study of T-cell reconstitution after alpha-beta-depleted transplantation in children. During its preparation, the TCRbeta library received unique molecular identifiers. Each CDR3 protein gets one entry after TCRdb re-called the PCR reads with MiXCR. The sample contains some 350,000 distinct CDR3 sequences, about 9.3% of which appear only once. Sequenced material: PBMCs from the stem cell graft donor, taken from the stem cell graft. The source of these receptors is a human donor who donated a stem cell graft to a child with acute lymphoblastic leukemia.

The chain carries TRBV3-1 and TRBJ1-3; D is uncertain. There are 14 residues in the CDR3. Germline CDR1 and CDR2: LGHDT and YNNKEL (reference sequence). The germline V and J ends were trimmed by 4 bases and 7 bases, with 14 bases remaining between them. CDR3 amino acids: CASSRMGGPNTIYF. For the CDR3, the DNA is TGTGCCAGCAGCCGAATGGGTGGGCCGAACACCATATATTTT.

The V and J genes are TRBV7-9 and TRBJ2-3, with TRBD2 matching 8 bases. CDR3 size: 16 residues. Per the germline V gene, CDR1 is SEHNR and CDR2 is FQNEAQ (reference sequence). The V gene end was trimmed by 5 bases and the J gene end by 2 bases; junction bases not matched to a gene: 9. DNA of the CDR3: TGTGCCAGCAGCGTACCACTAGCGGAACTCACAGATACGCAGTATTTT. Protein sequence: CASSVPLAELTDTQYF.

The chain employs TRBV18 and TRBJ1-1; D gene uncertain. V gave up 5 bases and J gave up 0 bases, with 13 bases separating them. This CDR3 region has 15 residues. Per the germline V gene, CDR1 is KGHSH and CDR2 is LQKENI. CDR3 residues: CASSFYGLMNTEAFF. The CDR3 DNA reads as TGTGCCAGCTCATTTTATGGACTCATGAACACTGAAGCTTTCTTT. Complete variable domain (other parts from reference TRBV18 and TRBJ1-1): NAGVMQNPRHLVRRRGQEARLRCSPMKGHSHVYWYRQLPEEGLKFMVYLQKENIIDESGMPKERFSAEFPKEGPSILRIQQVVRGDSAAYFCASSFYGLMNTEAFFGQGTRLTVV.

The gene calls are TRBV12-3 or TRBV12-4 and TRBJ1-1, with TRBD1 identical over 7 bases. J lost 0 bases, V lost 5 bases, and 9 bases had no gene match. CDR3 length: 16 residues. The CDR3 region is CASSTGQIMMNTEAFF. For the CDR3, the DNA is TGTGCCAGCAGTACGGGACAGATAATGATGAACACTGAAGCTTTCTTT.

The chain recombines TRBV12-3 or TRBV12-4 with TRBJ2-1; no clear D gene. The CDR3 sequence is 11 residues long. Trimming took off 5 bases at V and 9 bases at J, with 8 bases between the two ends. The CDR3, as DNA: TGTGCCAGCAGTAGCCGGCGTGAGCAGTTCTTC. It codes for CASSSRREQFF.

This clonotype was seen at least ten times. CDR3 in amino acids: CASRTRQITGELFF. The CDR3 DNA reads TGCGCCAGCAGGACCCGACAGATCACCGGGGAGCTGTTTTTT. J is TRBJ2-2 and V is TRBV5-1, with D perhaps TRBD1 (5 bases). Germline V lookup: CDR1 SGHRS, CDR2 YFSETQ. V lost 5 bases and J 4 bases, leaving 12 bases between the germline ends. CDR3 length: 14 residues.

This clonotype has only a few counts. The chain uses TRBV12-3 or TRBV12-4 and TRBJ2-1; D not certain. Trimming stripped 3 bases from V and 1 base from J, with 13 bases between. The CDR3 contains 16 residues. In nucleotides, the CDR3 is TGTGCCAGCAGTTTTCGGCGGCAACGATCCTACAATGAGCAGTTCTTC. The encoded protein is CASSFRRQRSYNEQFF.

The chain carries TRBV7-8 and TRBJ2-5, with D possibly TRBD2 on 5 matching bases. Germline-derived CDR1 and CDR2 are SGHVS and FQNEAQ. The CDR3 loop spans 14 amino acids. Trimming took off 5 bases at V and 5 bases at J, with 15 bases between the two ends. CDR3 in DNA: TGTGCCAGCAGCGCCCGGACGGGAAGGGAGACCCAGTACTTC. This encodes CASSARTGRETQYF.

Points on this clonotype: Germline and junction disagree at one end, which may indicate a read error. CDR3 residues: CVSSLDLSSYNEQFF. CDR3 nucleotide sequence: TGTGTCAGCAGCTTGGACTTGAGCTCCTACAATGAGCAGTTCTTC. The chain employs TRBV5-4 and TRBJ2-1, with D tentatively TRBD2 (5 bases). Germline CDR1 reads SGHNT; CDR2 reads YYREEE (reference sequence). The CDR3 totals 15 residues. The whole variable domain, filled in from reference TRBV5-4 and TRBJ2-1, reads ETGVTQSPTHLIKTRGQQVTLRCSSQSGHNTVSWYQQALGQGPQFIFQYYREEENGRGNFPPRFSGLQFPNYSSELNVNALELDDSALYLCVSSLDLSSYNEQFFGPGTRLTVL.

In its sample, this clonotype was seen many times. The CDR3 bases are TGTGCCATCAGTGTAAGGGGTTGGGAGCAGTTCTTC. It translates to CAISVRGWEQFF. This chain connects TRBV10-3 to TRBJ2-1; a weak D match, TRBD1 (5 bases). V was trimmed by 4 bases and J by 10 bases, leaving 11 bases between them. Per germline, CDR1 ENHRY and CDR2 SYGVKD. This CDR3 region has 12 residues.

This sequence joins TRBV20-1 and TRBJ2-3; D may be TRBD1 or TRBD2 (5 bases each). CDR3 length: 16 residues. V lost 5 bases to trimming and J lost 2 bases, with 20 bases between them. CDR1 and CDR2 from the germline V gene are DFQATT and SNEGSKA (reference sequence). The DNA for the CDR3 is TGCAGTGCTTCCTCGGTTGGGGACCCTTTCACAGATACGCAGTATTTT. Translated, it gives CSASSVGDPFTDTQYF.